The entry that follows covers one TCR beta chain sequence. The antigen remains unidentified. The CDR3 loop spans 14 amino acids. V was cut by 3 bases and J by 4 bases, with 12 bases left in between. Germline V CDR1 and CDR2: MGHDK, SYGVNS. This entry comes from a study of T cells after yellow fever vaccination. Study outcomes and limitations: Clones that expanded after primary vaccination mostly reappeared after the booster (96% CD4, about 91% CD8). Repertoires obtained by FACS sorting could include abundant clonotypes that entered as contaminants from the bulk population. A limited proportion of clonotypes was detected within both the CD4 and CD8 compartments.

Template-switching 5'RACE yielded the TCR cDNA; a universal primer site and UMIs were added in the process. One entry per CDR3 protein, called by TCRdb with MiXCR from the 5' RACE reads. Among almost 600,000 distinct CDR3 sequences listed, approximately 12% were seen once. The chain joins TRBV25-1 to TRBJ1-1; D is unclear. This TCR was sampled from a man aged 25 to 40 who received the YFV17D yellow fever vaccine. The specimen was PBMCs, collected on the day of the yellow fever booster vaccination. In DNA form, the CDR3 reads TGTGCCAGCAGTGACCCCTTTAGAGGCACTGAAGCTTTCTTT. Amino acid sequence: CASSDPFRGTEAFF.